This TCR beta chain was recovered during a study of Ad26.COV2.S vaccination and SARS-CoV-2 variants. On this clone itself: Its antigen is still unknown.

Sequenced by immunoSEQ multiplex PCR; TCRdb stores in-frame clones only, minus some. The data show a few hundred thousand clones, approximately 92% seen once. Germline CDR1 and CDR2: SGHNT and YYREEE (reference sequence). The CDR3 loop spans 14 amino acids. J lost 7 bases, V lost 4 bases, and 10 bases had no gene match. Sample treatment: some 20 received Ad26.COV2.S at low or high dose, single or two shots; several received placebo; per-sample allocation not given. Sampling took place 63 days after the first vaccine or placebo injection. Boston hosted the donor, who was an adult aged 18-55 years. Overall study results and limits: Total T cell responses were possibly underestimated by TCR breadth and depth analyses. Spike-specific TCR breadth was greater in vaccine than placebo recipients.

The chain carries TRBV5-4 and TRBJ2-7, with 8 bases fitting TRBD1. This TCR derives from a person between 18 and 60 years old who received the Ad26.COV2.S COVID-19 vaccine or a placebo. Sample: peripheral blood, taken in a trial of Ad26.COV2.S vaccine versus placebo. CDR3 DNA: TGTGCCAGCAGCCCTCAGGGGGCCTCTAGGGAGCAGTACTTC. Translating gives CASSPQGASREQYF.